Below, 23 T cell receptor beta chains from the same sample are listed, as sequenced in a study of cytomegalovirus exposure and HLA in healthy donors. Researchers ran the PCR with 60 Vbeta and 13 Jbeta primers. Clones were read by immunoSEQ multiplex PCR, and TCRdb kept only the in-frame ones, dropping some. The table lists about 98,000 clones, under 70% of them singletons. The sequencing input was PBMCs. Receptors were obtained from a man in his forties or fifties in good health and CMV-seronegative.

The chain recombines TRBV7-9 with TRBJ1-2; D gene ambiguous. Trimming stripped 1 base from V and 4 bases from J, with 10 bases between. The CDR3 spans 14 residues. Looked up from germline, CDR1 is SEHNR and CDR2 is FQNEAQ (reference sequence). CDR3 loop: CASSLGQTLYGYTF. The CDR3 DNA reads TGTGCCAGCAGCTTAGGGCAGACTCTCTATGGCTACACCTTC.

The gene calls are TRBV4-1 and TRBJ2-1; 12 bases match TRBD2. Germline trimming cut 1 base from V and 4 bases from J; bases unmatched to any gene: 8. Looked up from germline, CDR1 is MGHRA and CDR2 is YSYEKL. The CDR3 runs 18 residues. The CDR3: CASSQGLAGLAGYNEQFF. CDR3 sequence (DNA): TGCGCCAGCAGCCAAGGACTAGCCGGACTAGCGGGGTACAATGAGCAGTTCTTC.

The chain is built from TRBV29-1 and TRBJ1-2; the D gene is possibly TRBD1 (5 bases). The V gene's germline CDR1 is SQVTM and CDR2 ANQGSEA. V shed 2 bases and J shed 4 bases, with 5 bases lying between them. The CDR3 length is 11 residues. The CDR3 sequence: CSVEQGYGYTF. CDR3 in DNA: TGCAGCGTTGAACAGGGCTATGGCTACACCTTC.

This sequence joins TRBV28 and TRBJ1-2; TRBD1 aligns across 7 bases. Trimming at V came to 6 bases and at J to 8 bases, leaving 9 bases not matched to a gene. This CDR3 region has 13 residues. Germline V gene sequence: CDR1 MDHEN, CDR2 SYDVKM. CDR3 loop: CASSLPDRAGYTF. The CDR3 bases are TGTGCCAGCAGCCTCCCTGACAGGGCCGGCTACACCTTC.

This rearrangement joins TRBV11-1 to TRBJ1-1; D is possibly TRBD1 (5 bases). CDR3 size: 14 residues. The germline gives CDR1 SGHAT, CDR2 FQDESV (reference sequence). Trimming left V 2 bases short and J 1 base short, with 8 bases between. The CDR3 DNA reads TGTGCCAGCAGCTTACAAGGGGAGAACACTGAAGCTTTCTTT. Its translation is CASSLQGENTEAFF.

This clone has a single count. V gene TRBV27 combines with J gene TRBJ1-2; unclear D gene. Deletions cut 3 bases from V and 2 bases from J, with 10 bases between. The V gene's germline CDR1 is MNHEY and CDR2 SMNVEV (reference sequence). This CDR3 has 14 amino acids. CDR3 DNA: TGTGCCAGCAGTTTGATTCGGGGAAACTATGGCTACACCTTC. Translation: CASSLIRGNYGYTF.

Here the CDR3 reads CASSGSGSSYEQYF. The CDR3 DNA is TGTGCCAGCAGCGGCAGCGGGTCCTCCTACGAGCAGTACTTC. The chain links TRBV6-5 to TRBJ2-7; TRBD2 is a possible D gene (6 bases). The ends were cut back, 6 bases at V and 0 bases at J, with 12 bases in the middle. CDR1 and CDR2 from the germline V gene are MNHEY and SVGAGI. This CDR3 region has 14 residues.

This chain connects TRBV29-1 to TRBJ1-6; no clear D gene. This CDR3 comprises 13 residues. Germline CDR1 SQVTM, CDR2 ANQGSEA. V lost 4 bases, J lost 7 bases, and 11 bases lay in between. CDR3 residues: CSVGKSSNSPLHF. As DNA, the CDR3 is TGCAGCGTTGGAAAGTCGAGCAATTCACCCCTCCACTTT.

The genes are TRBV5-1 and TRBJ1-4; TRBD1 is a possible D gene (5 bases). V lost 1 base to trimming and J lost 5 bases, with 12 bases between them. Germline CDR1 is SGHRS and CDR2 is YFSETQ. CDR3 size: 15 residues. CDR3 DNA sequence: TGCGCCAGCAGCTTGAGTAGGGGATTGAATGAAAAACTGTTTTTT. This translates into CASSLSRGLNEKLFF.

This clone has a handful of counts. The chain employs TRBV11-2 and TRBJ2-7; 10 bases are a match to TRBD2. This CDR3 spans 15 amino acids. Germline-derived CDR1 and CDR2 are SGHAT and FQNNGV. The trim removed 1 base at V and 3 bases at J, leaving 3 bases unmatched. CDR3 sequence: CASSLVSSGSYEQYF. CDR3 coding DNA: TGTGCCAGCAGCTTAGTGTCTAGCGGGAGCTACGAGCAGTACTTC.

The V call is TRBV2, the J call TRBJ1-2, with TRBD1 matching 10 bases. V lost 4 bases, J lost 7 bases, and 9 bases stayed unmatched. The CDR3 covers 15 residues. The V gene's germline CDR1 is SNHLY and CDR2 FYNNEI. CDR3 nucleotide sequence: TGTGCCAGCAGTGGACAGGGGGCCTCCAGGGGTGGCTACACCTTC. This encodes CASSGQGASRGGYTF. Variable domain in full (rest from reference TRBV2 and TRBJ1-2): EPEVTQTPSHQVTQMGQEVILRCVPISNHLYFYWYRQILGQKVEFLVSFYNNEISEKSEIFDDQFSVERPDGSNFTLKIRSTKLEDSAMYFCASSGQGASRGGYTFGSGTRLTVV.

V and J are TRBV6-5 and TRBJ1-1, with a possible D match to TRBD1 (5 bases). The CDR3 has 14 amino acids. The V end was cut by 5 bases, the J end by 2 bases, with 12 bases between. Germline V gives CDR1 MNHEY, CDR2 SVGAGI. The CDR3 sequence: CASSHQGGNTEAFF. The CDR3 nucleotides read TGTGCCAGCAGTCACCAGGGCGGTAACACTGAAGCTTTCTTT.

This clone was seen only a few times. J is TRBJ1-1 and V is TRBV30; tentative D call: TRBD1 (6 bases). Deletions cut 1 base from V and 8 bases from J, with 14 bases between. The germline CDR1 and CDR2 sequences are GTSNPN and SVGIG (reference sequence). This CDR3 is built from 13 residues. CDR3 region: CAWSEQGQREAFF. The CDR3 nucleotides are TGTGCCTGGAGTGAGCAGGGACAACGAGAAGCTTTCTTT. The full variable domain, rest sourced from reference TRBV30 and TRBJ1-1, is SQTIHQWPATLVQPVGSPLSLECTVEGTSNPNLYWYRQAAGRGLQLLFYSVGIGQISSEVPQNLSASRPQDRQFILSSKKLLLSDSGFYLCAWSEQGQREAFFGQGTRLTVV.

The chain employs TRBV2 and TRBJ2-7, with TRBD2 matching over 12 bases. The CDR3 contains 13 residues. The V and J ends lost 11 bases and 3 bases, in that order; junction bases with no gene match: 5. CDR1 and CDR2 (germline): SNHLY, FYNNEI. The chain's CDR3 is CAGRLAGVYEQYF. Written as DNA, the CDR3 is TGTGCCGGAAGACTAGCGGGAGTCTACGAGCAGTACTTC.

This clone has just a few counts. Compared with germline, one end of the junction differs, possibly owing to a read error. This sequence joins TRBV7-9 and TRBJ2-7; perhaps TRBD1 as D (6 bases). The CDR3 spans 16 residues. Germline V gene lookup returns CDR1 SEHNR and CDR2 FQNEAQ (reference sequence). The CDR3 DNA is TGTTCCAGCAGCTTAGTCGGTCGGTGGGGGCACTACGAGCAGTACTTC. Protein: CSSSLVGRWGHYEQYF.

This clone turned up a few times. The rearrangement uses TRBV5-4 and TRBJ2-7, with no clear D. Per the germline V gene, CDR1 is SGHNT and CDR2 is YYREEE (reference sequence). This CDR3 is built from 13 residues. The V end was cut by 1 base, the J end by 1 base, with 6 bases between. As DNA, the CDR3 is TGTGCCAGCAGCTTGAGCGCGTCCTACGAGCAGTACTTC. It translates to CASSLSASYEQYF.

This clone was recorded a few times. The V call is TRBV18, the J call TRBJ1-4; D not resolved. Trimming removed 0 bases from V and 8 bases from J, with 10 bases in between. The CDR3 consists of 14 residues. Per germline, CDR1 KGHSH and CDR2 LQKENI. In DNA, the CDR3 is TGTGCCAGCTCACCACCTCAGACGCGGGAAAAACTGTTTTTT. Protein sequence: CASSPPQTREKLFF.

In this sample, this clone turned up a few times. CDR3 residues: CASTQPGLAGGASQNEQFF. CDR3 sequence (DNA): TGTGCCAGCACCCAACCCGGACTAGCGGGGGGGGCGTCGCAGAATGAGCAGTTCTTC. The V call is TRBV27, the J call TRBJ2-1; 15 bases map to TRBD2. V dropped 7 bases and J dropped 7; count of bases not matched to a gene: 17. The CDR3 is 19 residues long. Germline CDR1 and CDR2: MNHEY and SMNVEV (reference sequence).

This clone was recorded a few times. This chain uses TRBV28 with TRBJ2-6; D unresolved. The germline CDR1 and CDR2 sequences are MDHEN and SYDVKM. V dropped 3 bases and J dropped 2 bases, with 8 bases sitting between them. This CDR3 spans 15 amino acids. The CDR3 here is CASSLSSAGANVLTF. For the CDR3, the DNA is TGTGCCAGCAGTTTGTCCAGTGCTGGGGCCAACGTCCTGACTTTC.

This clone was counted a single time. The chain recombines TRBV6-5 with TRBJ1-1; 7 bases match TRBD1. V lost 5 bases, J lost 4 bases, and 4 bases stayed unmatched. CDR3 size: 13 residues. CDR1 is MNHEY and CDR2 is SVGAGI in the germline V gene. The CDR3 spells CASSPGQVTEAFF. The CDR3 bases are TGTGCCAGCAGTCCCGGACAGGTCACTGAAGCTTTCTTT.

The chain is built from TRBV29-1 and TRBJ1-3, with a possible D match to TRBD1 (6 bases). The germline CDR1 and CDR2 sequences are SQVTM and ANQGSEA. The CDR3 sequence is 14 residues long. The V gene lost 3 bases and the J gene lost 4 bases, with 13 bases spanning the gap. The CDR3 coding sequence is TGCAGCGTTGACGGGGGGGCTGGCGGAAACACCATATATTTT. The encoded protein is CSVDGGAGGNTIYF.

The chain links TRBV2 to TRBJ1-2; 8 bases match TRBD1. Germline loops: CDR1 SNHLY, CDR2 FYNNEI. There are 15 residues in the CDR3. J was trimmed by 5 bases and V by 2 bases; bases with no gene match: 7. The CDR3 region is CASSEQGQGPYGYTF. Here the CDR3 DNA reads TGTGCCAGCAGTGAACAAGGACAGGGACCTTATGGCTACACCTTC.

The chain employs TRBV5-6 and TRBJ2-7; 9 bases are a match to TRBD2. The CDR3 consists of 18 residues. J was trimmed by 1 base and V by 5 bases; bases with no gene match: 16. Germline V gene sequence: CDR1 SGHDT, CDR2 YYEEEE. The CDR3 DNA follows: TGTGCCAGCAGTAAGGGAACGGCCGGGACTAGCTTTTCCTACGAGCAGTACTTC. It specifies CASSKGTAGTSFSYEQYF.